These 2 T cell receptor beta chains were sequenced from one sample in a study of OX40 agonist ivuxolimab in advanced cancers. The library was generated by the immunoSEQ multiplex PCR assay. Held by TCRdb, this immuneACCESS table contains in-frame sequences only and omits some clones. Under half of the omission traces to an unresolved V gene where checked; the cause of the rest is unknown. Counted in this sample were 41,000 or so clones; approximately 87% of them appeared once. Roughly 3.4% of the sample is taken by the ten largest. The sample here was CD4+ or CD8+ T cells sorted from blood, taken in a trial of the OX40 agonist ivuxolimab. These receptors were obtained from an adult with an advanced solid tumor such as melanoma, head and neck, liver or kidney cancer.

V gene TRBV5-5 combines with J gene TRBJ2-7; D is unresolved. The CDR3 totals 14 residues. CDR1 and CDR2 (germline): SGHKS, YYEKEE (reference sequence). The V end was cut by 4 bases, the J end by 5 bases, with 16 bases between. CDR3 sequence reads: CASSRLHGFNEQYF. CDR3 nucleotide sequence: TGTGCCAGCAGCAGGCTACATGGGTTCAACGAGCAGTACTTC.

The chain couples TRBV5-1 to TRBJ1-5; D gene uncertain. Germline assignment: CDR1 SGHRS and CDR2 YFSETQ. V lost 3 bases and J 2 bases, leaving 9 bases between the germline ends. The CDR3 sequence is 14 residues long. The CDR3 loop reads CASSSDGGNQPQHF. The CDR3 region has the DNA TGCGCCAGCAGCTCTGATGGTGGCAATCAGCCCCAGCATTTT.